This T cell receptor beta chain appears in the sequencing data of a study of T cells expressing NK-cell markers. Background on the study: Seven sequenced donors out of eight were HCMV-seropositive, one seronegative.

CDR3 size: 18 residues. CDR1 is DFQATT, CDR2 SNEGSKA, per germline (reference sequence). TCRdb re-analyzed the 5' RACE reads; it lists each CDR3 protein once, without DNA. The sample table includes roughly 180,000 distinct CDR3 sequences. This chain uses TRBV20-1 with TRBJ2-1; TCRdb's D gene call, TRBD2, goes unchecked for lack of DNA. The clonotype was recovered from a woman between 18 and 69 years old in good health. Sequencing was carried out using blood T cells: a sorted CD56 or NKG2C T cell subset, CD4+ or CD8+ T cells, or bulk PBMC T cells (not recorded which). CDR3 sequence: CSAHIGLAGGGFNNEQFF.